Sequencing of this TCR beta chain was carried out in a study of OX40 agonist ivuxolimab in advanced cancers. Study-level information: Intravenous ivuxolimab at 0.01 to 10 mg/kg was given to patients every 2 weeks.

Regarding the study as a whole: There were, on average, more expanded clones in CD8+ T cells than in CD4+.

Details on this clone: Its antigen is undetermined.

People who had autoimmune disease history or systemic immunosuppression were excluded. Cycle 7 day 1, cycle 4 day 1, and baseline were the timepoints at which blood was sampled. This CDR3 is built from 13 residues. Germline V gives CDR1 SGHVS, CDR2 FNYEAQ. V was pared by 4 bases and J by 4 bases, with 2 bases of the junction left unmatched. Profiled with immunoSEQ multiplex PCR; TCRdb holds only in-frame clones, not every one. Of about 68,000 clones in the sample, around nine tenths were seen once. This TCR was recovered from an adult with an advanced solid tumor such as melanoma, head and neck, liver or kidney cancer. The rearrangement joins TRBV7-6 to TRBJ1-1; TRBD1 matches at 8 bases. Sequencing used CD4+ or CD8+ T cells sorted from blood, obtained in a trial of the OX40 agonist ivuxolimab. Written as DNA, the CDR3 is TGTGCCAGCAGCTCCGACAGGGGCACTGAAGCTTTCTTT. Protein sequence: CASSSDRGTEAFF.